These 32 T cell receptor beta chains came from one sample sequenced in a study of lymphopenia after photon versus proton radiotherapy. Here immunoSEQ multiplex PCR was the method, and the copy in TCRdb shows in-frame clones only, minus some. The table records approximately 160,000 clones, less than 90% of them present only once. Sequenced material: peripheral blood, taken from a patient treated with photon-based radiotherapy. The source of these receptors is a man between 45 and 60 years old with gastric cancer.

The chain combines TRBV19 with TRBJ2-1; TRBD2 is a possible D gene (5 bases). Germline CDR1 is LNHDA and CDR2 is SQIVND (reference sequence). CDR3 length: 15 residues. V gave up 3 bases and J gave up 3 bases, with 12 bases separating them. The chain's CDR3 is CASSMQGGSYNEQFF. The CDR3 region has the DNA TGTGCCAGTAGTATGCAAGGAGGCAGCTACAATGAGCAGTTCTTC. Filled out from reference TRBV19 and TRBJ2-1, the complete variable domain reads DGGITQSPKYLFRKEGQNVTLSCEQNLNHDAMYWYRQDPGQGLRLIYYSQIVNDFQKGDIAEGYSVSREKKESFPLTVTSAQKNPTAFYLCASSMQGGSYNEQFFGPGTRLTVL.

This chain links TRBV27 with TRBJ1-2, with D possibly being TRBD1 (5 bases). This CDR3 comprises 17 residues. Trimming shortened V by 4 bases and J by 8 bases, and 26 bases separated the two germline ends. Germline V gene sequence: CDR1 MNHEY, CDR2 SMNVEV (reference sequence). The DNA of the CDR3 is TGTGCCAGCAGTTCCCTCGGGGCAGGGTTATCGGTATACGGCTACACCTTC. Its protein product is CASSSLGAGLSVYGYTF.

The chain employs TRBV6-6 and TRBJ2-5, with 7 bases lining up with TRBD2. Germline CDR1 MNHNY, CDR2 SVGAGI (reference sequence). J lost 0 bases, V lost 0 bases, and 4 bases had no gene match. CDR3 length: 16 amino acids. The CDR3 region has the DNA TGTGCCAGCAGTTACTCGATGGGAGGGCACCAAGAGACCCAGTACTTC. Amino acid sequence: CASSYSMGGHQETQYF.

The CDR3 nucleotides read TGTGCCAGCAGTGATCGGCTAACCTATGGCTACACCTTC. Its protein is CASSDRLTYGYTF. The chain is built from TRBV2 and TRBJ1-2; D is uncertain. The germline V gene has CDR1 SNHLY and CDR2 FYNNEI. This CDR3 comprises 13 residues. V lost 3 bases and J lost 4, with 9 bases in between. Drawing the rest from reference TRBV2 and TRBJ1-2, the complete variable domain is EPEVTQTPSHQVTQMGQEVILRCVPISNHLYFYWYRQILGQKVEFLVSFYNNEISEKSEIFDDQFSVERPDGSNFTLKIRSTKLEDSAMYFCASSDRLTYGYTFGSGTRLTVV.

V and J are TRBV29-1 and TRBJ1-1, with 8 bases lining up with TRBD1. Trimming removed 6 bases from V and 1 base from J; junction bases left unmatched: 4. Per germline, CDR1 SQVTM and CDR2 ANQGSEA. The CDR3 is 13 residues long. CDR3 amino acids: CSVDQGANTEAFF. CDR3 nucleotides: TGCAGCGTGGATCAGGGGGCGAACACTGAAGCTTTCTTT.

The gene calls are TRBV27 and TRBJ2-7; D is perhaps TRBD2 (6 bases). In germline, CDR1 is MNHEY, CDR2 SMNVEV (reference sequence). Trimming removed 4 bases at V and 5 bases at J, with 18 bases between. This CDR3 has 15 amino acids. In nucleotides, the CDR3 is TGTGCCAGCAGTTGGGCCGGGAGAGGGCGTAACGAGCAGTACTTC. The encoded protein is CASSWAGRGRNEQYF.

The rearrangement uses TRBV7-3 and TRBJ1-4; maybe TRBD1 (5 bases). This CDR3 is 15 amino acids long. The V gene's germline CDR1 is SGHTA and CDR2 FQGTGA. V gave up 5 bases and J gave up 6 bases, with 16 bases separating them. In nucleotides, the CDR3 is TGTGCCAGCAGCCCCGTCGGGGGTTCATATGAAAAACTGTTTTTT. The encoded protein is CASSPVGGSYEKLFF.

The gene calls are TRBV6-5 and TRBJ1-1; D is ambiguous. V was cut by 11 bases and J by 0 bases, with 16 bases left in between. The CDR3 is 14 amino acids. CDR1 and CDR2 from the germline V gene are MNHEY and SVGAGI. CDR3 DNA sequence: TGTGCCGCAAAGGAAGGGCTGATGAACACTGAAGCTTTCTTT. Protein product: CAAKEGLMNTEAFF.

The chain carries TRBV29-1 and TRBJ2-1; no reliable D call. The CDR3 is made up of 11 amino acids. Deletions cut 4 bases from V and 7 bases from J, with 8 bases between. Germline V gives CDR1 SQVTM, CDR2 ANQGSEA. This CDR3 reads CSVGYKNEQFF. CDR3 bases: TGCAGCGTTGGTTACAAAAATGAGCAGTTCTTC.

This chain connects TRBV11-2 to TRBJ2-2; unclear D gene. Trimming left V 6 bases short and J 4 bases short, with 12 bases between. The CDR3 consists of 14 residues. Germline V gives CDR1 SGHAT, CDR2 FQNNGV. The CDR3 reads CASRPGAGTGELFF. CDR3 DNA sequence: TGTGCCAGCAGGCCTGGAGCAGGCACCGGGGAGCTGTTTTTT.

The chain couples TRBV5-6 to TRBJ2-1; D not resolved. In germline, CDR1 is SGHDT, CDR2 YYEEEE. There are 15 residues in the CDR3. Deletions cut 1 base from V and 0 bases from J, with 8 bases between. The CDR3 sequence: CASSLISSSYNEQFF. The CDR3 DNA sequence: TGTGCCAGCAGCTTGATAAGCAGCTCCTACAATGAGCAGTTCTTC. The entire variable domain, with the rest obtained from reference TRBV5-6 and TRBJ2-1, is as follows: DAGVTQSPTHLIKTRGQQVTLRCSPKSGHDTVSWYQQALGQGPQFIFQYYEEEERQRGNFPDRFSGHQFPNYSSELNVNALLLGDSALYLCASSLISSSYNEQFFGPGTRLTVL.

The gene calls are TRBV4-1 and TRBJ2-1; no definite D call. This CDR3 contains 16 residues. Trimming stripped 2 bases from V and 0 bases from J, with 11 bases between. Germline V gives CDR1 MGHRA, CDR2 YSYEKL. The CDR3: CASSQQDLLSYNEQFF. As DNA, the CDR3 is TGCGCCAGCAGCCAACAGGACCTACTCTCCTACAATGAGCAGTTCTTC.

This clone was detected once. This chain joins TRBV7-2 and TRBJ1-2, with unresolved D. The CDR3 sequence is 13 residues long. The V end lost 6 bases, the J end lost 8 bases, and 16 bases lay between the germline ends. The germline CDR1 and CDR2 sequences are SGHTA and FQGNSA. CDR3 nucleotides: TGTGCCAGCAGTCAGGAGGGAGGAAGGGGCTACACCTTC. Its protein product is CASSQEGGRGYTF.

The chain uses TRBV5-1 and TRBJ2-7; D remains ambiguous. V shed 6 bases and J shed 0 bases, with 13 bases lying between them. CDR3 length: 14 residues. In germline, CDR1 is SGHRS, CDR2 YFSETQ. The CDR3 region is CASKEAVSSYEQYF. CDR3 coding DNA: TGCGCCAGCAAAGAGGCTGTCAGCTCCTACGAGCAGTACTTC.

This clone was picked up one time. The chain is built from TRBV5-6 and TRBJ2-1; D possibly corresponds to TRBD2 (5 bases). The V and J ends lost 0 bases and 2 bases respectively, with 18 bases between them. Per the germline V gene, CDR1 is SGHDT and CDR2 is YYEEEE. The CDR3 is made up of 18 amino acids. CDR3 in DNA: TGTGCCAGCAGCTTGGCCTATCGATGGGGAGCGGCCTACAATGAGCAGTTCTTC. This sequence encodes CASSLAYRWGAAYNEQFF.

The chain carries TRBV7-7 and TRBJ2-2, with D possibly TRBD2 on 5 matching bases. Germline loops: CDR1 SSHAT, CDR2 FNYEAQ (reference sequence). Trimming left V 7 bases short and J 0 bases short, with 9 bases between. The CDR3 has 14 residues. Here the CDR3 DNA reads TGTGCCAGCAAAGAGCGGTCGAACACCGGGGAGCTGTTTTTT. It is translated as CASKERSNTGELFF.

The chain combines TRBV28 with TRBJ1-1; no definite D call. The CDR3 extends over 11 amino acids. V lost 6 bases, J lost 7 bases, and 9 bases lay in between. CDR1 is MDHEN, CDR2 SYDVKM, per germline. CDR3 sequence (DNA): TGTGCCAGCAGCCACCCCTTTGAAGCTTTCTTT. It is translated as CASSHPFEAFF.

The chain couples TRBV6-4 to TRBJ2-7; 8 bases map to TRBD2. The germline gives CDR1 MRHNA, CDR2 SNTAGT. The ends lost 7 bases at V and 0 bases at J; junction bases unmatched: 14. This CDR3 region has 17 residues. CDR3 protein: CASTPPRLAGNSYEQYF. As DNA, the CDR3 is TGTGCCAGCACCCCGCCCCGGCTAGCGGGTAACTCCTACGAGCAGTACTTC.

The chain employs TRBV11-3 and TRBJ2-5; either TRBD1 or TRBD2 may fit D (5 bases each). The V end was cut by 5 bases, the J end by 5 bases, with 21 bases between. The V gene's germline CDR1 is SGHNT and CDR2 YENEEA. CDR3 length equals 16 residues. CDR3 sequence reads: CASSPGMRETAETQYF. The CDR3 coding sequence is TGTGCCAGCAGCCCAGGCATGAGGGAGACAGCGGAGACCCAGTACTTC.

The chain joins TRBV29-1 to TRBJ2-5; no firm D call. V lost 7 bases and J lost 0, with 12 bases in between. Germline V lookup: CDR1 SQVTM, CDR2 ANQGSEA. The CDR3 has 13 residues. The CDR3 loop reads CSGIRSYQETQYF. CDR3 in DNA: TGCAGCGGAATCAGGTCGTACCAAGAGACCCAGTACTTC.

The chain couples TRBV30 to TRBJ2-5; D tentatively fits TRBD1 or TRBD2 (5 bases each). V lost 4 bases and J lost 5, with 11 bases in between. This CDR3 has 12 amino acids. In germline, CDR1 is GTSNPN, CDR2 SVGIG (reference sequence). CDR3 region: CAWTGLGETQYF. The CDR3 bases are TGTGCCTGGACGGGGCTCGGGGAGACCCAGTACTTC.

V is TRBV18 and J is TRBJ2-3, with no clear D. CDR3 length: 12 amino acids. Germline CDR1 and CDR2: KGHSH and LQKENI. The germline V and J ends were trimmed by 5 bases and 10 bases, with 13 bases remaining between them. In nucleotides, the CDR3 is TGTGCCAGCTCAGACCTAGGATTGGCGCAGTATTTT. It encodes CASSDLGLAQYF.

The rearrangement uses TRBV7-9 and TRBJ2-5; 7 bases align to TRBD2. CDR3 length: 15 amino acids. Unmatched junction bases numbered 7, after V lost 4 bases and J lost 2 bases. CDR1 and CDR2 (germline): SEHNR, FQNEAQ (reference sequence). The CDR3 DNA is TGTGCCAGCAGCTGGGAGGGAGGGAGGCAAGAGACCCAGTACTTC. This sequence encodes CASSWEGGRQETQYF.

The CDR3 bases are TGTGCCAGCAGTCTACAGGGGGCACCCTACGAGCAGTACTTC. This codes for CASSLQGAPYEQYF. The genes are TRBV27 and TRBJ2-7, with TRBD1 matching over 9 bases. V shed 5 bases and J 2 bases; nucleotides not matched to a gene: 4. The CDR3 loop spans 14 amino acids. CDR1 is MNHEY and CDR2 is SMNVEV in the germline V gene (reference sequence).

The V and J genes are TRBV5-8 and TRBJ2-5, with D perhaps matching TRBD2 (5 bases). V was clipped by 4 bases and J by 7 bases, with 8 bases between them. Per germline, CDR1 SGHTS and CDR2 YDEGEE. This CDR3 contains 11 residues. The CDR3 nucleotides are TGTGCCAGCAGCCAGAGCGGGACCCAGTACTTC. Translation gives CASSQSGTQYF.

Concerning this clone: Different DNA sequences within this sample yield the same CDR3. The rearrangement joins TRBV5-1 to TRBJ1-3, with D possibly matching TRBD1 (5 bases). The V gene lost 4 bases and the J gene lost 0 bases, with 8 bases spanning the gap. The V gene's germline CDR1 is SGHRS and CDR2 YFSETQ. The CDR3 loop spans 14 amino acids. Here the CDR3 reads CASSQGSSGNTIYF. In DNA, the CDR3 is TGCGCCAGCAGCCAGGGCTCCTCTGGAAACACCATATATTTT.

The chain has TRBV7-9 and TRBJ2-6; 10 bases agree with TRBD1. This CDR3 comprises 17 residues. Unmatched junction bases numbered 10, after V lost 11 bases and J lost 0 bases. Germline-derived CDR1 and CDR2 are SEHNR and FQNEAQ (reference sequence). CDR3 nucleotide sequence: TGTGCCTACGGGACAGGGGCTTCCAGCTCTGGGGCCAACGTCCTGACTTTC. This sequence encodes CAYGTGASSSGANVLTF.

V is TRBV2 and J is TRBJ1-1; no definite D call. The CDR3 loop spans 13 amino acids. With 6 bases removed from V and 2 bases from J, the gap between germline ends came to 10 bases. The germline V gene has CDR1 SNHLY and CDR2 FYNNEI. The CDR3 region has the DNA TGTGCCAGCAGGACGGACCGAAACACTGAAGCTTTCTTT. Amino acids: CASRTDRNTEAFF.

The rearrangement links TRBV29-1 to TRBJ2-2; tentatively, D is TRBD1 (7 bases). CDR3 length: 14 amino acids. V lost 3 bases and J lost 5, with 13 bases in between. Looked up from germline, CDR1 is SQVTM and CDR2 is ANQGSEA. The DNA of the CDR3 is TGCAGCGTTGAGGGCAGGGGGGTAACCGGGGAGCTGTTTTTT. Translated: CSVEGRGVTGELFF.

The chain has TRBV4-1 and TRBJ2-3; 7 positions agree with TRBD1. Looked up from germline, CDR1 is MGHRA and CDR2 is YSYEKL. The CDR3 spans 17 residues. After removal of 0 bases from V and 2 bases from J, the junction contained 8 bases not matched to a gene. DNA of the CDR3: TGCGCCAGCAGCCAAGATAAGGGACAGAGGAACACAGATACGCAGTATTTT. Encoded protein: CASSQDKGQRNTDTQYF.

V and J are TRBV5-1 and TRBJ2-1; 12 bases map to TRBD2. CDR3 length: 19 amino acids. Germline values: CDR1 SGHRS, CDR2 YFSETQ. V shed 0 bases, J shed 0 bases, and the junction held 7 bases outside the gene matches. DNA for the CDR3: TGCGCCAGCAGCTTGGAGGGACTAGCGGGCCCCGGCTCCTACAATGAGCAGTTCTTC. Translating gives CASSLEGLAGPGSYNEQFF.

The rearrangement links TRBV7-8 to TRBJ1-2, with 7 positions matching TRBD1. V lost 0 bases to trimming and J lost 1 base; unmatched junction nucleotides: 5. The length of the CDR3 is 16 residues. Germline V CDR1 and CDR2: SGHVS, FQNEAQ. The DNA for the CDR3 is TGTGCCAGCAGCTTAGCCAGAGGGGGCTTTAACTATGGCTACACCTTC. This translates into CASSLARGGFNYGYTF.